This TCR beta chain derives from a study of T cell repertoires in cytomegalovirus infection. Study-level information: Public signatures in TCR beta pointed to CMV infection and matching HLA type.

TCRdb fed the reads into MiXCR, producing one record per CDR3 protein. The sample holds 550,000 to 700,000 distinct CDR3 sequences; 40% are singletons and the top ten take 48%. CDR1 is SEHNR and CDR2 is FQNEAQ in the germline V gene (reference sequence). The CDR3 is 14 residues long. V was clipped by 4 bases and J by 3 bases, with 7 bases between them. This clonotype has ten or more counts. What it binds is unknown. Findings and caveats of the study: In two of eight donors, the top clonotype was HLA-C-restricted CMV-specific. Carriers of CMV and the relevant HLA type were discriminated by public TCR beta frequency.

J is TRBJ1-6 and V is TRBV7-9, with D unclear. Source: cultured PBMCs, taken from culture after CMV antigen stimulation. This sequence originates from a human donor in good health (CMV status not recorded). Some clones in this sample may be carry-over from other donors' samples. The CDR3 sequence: CASSSDGYNSPLHF. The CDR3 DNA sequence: TGTGCCAGCAGCTCGGACGGCTATAATTCACCCCTCCACTTT. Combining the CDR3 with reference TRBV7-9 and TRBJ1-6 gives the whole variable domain DTGVSQNPRHKITKRGQNVTFRCDPISEHNRLYWYRQTLGQGPEFLTYFQNEAQLEKSRLLSDRFSAERPKGSFSTLEIQRTEQGDSAMYLCASSSDGYNSPLHFGNGTRLTVT.